These T cell receptor beta chains were read from a single sample in a study of shared clonotypes between healthy human individuals. Clones were sequenced by immunoSEQ multiplex PCR, and TCRdb holds only the in-frame ones, with some missing. The table includes about 1.9 million clones, 80% to 95% detected once. Sequenced sample: naive CD8+ T cells from PBMCs. These receptors were obtained from a man aged 18 to 30 in good health. Some clones in this sample may be carry-over from other donors' samples. CDR3s leave out the opening cysteine and the closing phenylalanine or tryptophan. The order of the fields is J gene, V gene, CDR3 protein.

j_gene: TRBJ1-3
v_gene: TRBV4-2
CDR3aa: ASSQAPPPGQGYGNTIY

j_gene: TRBJ2-7
v_gene: TRBV16
CDR3aa: ASSPTGGDEQY

j_gene: TRBJ1-5
v_gene: TRBV6-1
CDR3aa: ASSEVATENNQPQH

j_gene: TRBJ2-7
v_gene: TRBV6-1
CDR3aa: ASSTLGGSYEQY

j_gene: TRBJ1-1
v_gene: TRBV25-1
CDR3aa: ASRRGVRGTEAF

j_gene: TRBJ2-7
v_gene: TRBV27
CDR3aa: ASSAGQYEQY

j_gene: TRBJ1-4
v_gene: TRBV7-9
CDR3aa: ASSLYGTDPNEKLF

j_gene: TRBJ2-7
v_gene: TRBV9
CDR3aa: ASSVGGGTEQY

j_gene: TRBJ1-2
v_gene: TRBV30
CDR3aa: AWSVPPSPYGYT

j_gene: TRBJ2-7
v_gene: TRBV11-2
CDR3aa: ASSVVSSYEQY

j_gene: TRBJ2-3
v_gene: TRBV29-1
CDR3aa: SVPPEADTQY

j_gene: TRBJ2-1
v_gene: TRBV7-9
CDR3aa: ASSEGQSNNEQF

j_gene: TRBJ1-1
v_gene: TRBV2
CDR3aa: ASTMDRANTEAF

j_gene: TRBJ2-5
v_gene: TRBV14
CDR3aa: ASSPGPRVETQY

j_gene: TRBJ1-5
v_gene: TRBV19
CDR3aa: ASSNWISNQPQH

j_gene: TRBJ2-1
v_gene: TRBV27
CDR3aa: ASSLSALAGGNEQF

j_gene: TRBJ2-3
v_gene: TRBV7-6
CDR3aa: ASSLAGGTDTQY

j_gene: TRBJ1-2
v_gene: TRBV28
CDR3aa: ASSSPVYGYT

j_gene: TRBJ2-2
v_gene: TRBV18
CDR3aa: ASSPVGSGTGELF

j_gene: TRBJ2-3
v_gene: TRBV7-9
CDR3aa: ASSPRDNNTQY

j_gene: TRBJ1-3
v_gene: TRBV4-1
CDR3aa: ASSQRDRSGNTIY

j_gene: TRBJ2-7
v_gene: TRBV27
CDR3aa: ASSPGDKQY

j_gene: TRBJ2-3
v_gene: TRBV15
CDR3aa: ATSRDGLGGSPDTQY

j_gene: TRBJ1-1
v_gene: TRBV7-8
CDR3aa: ASSPYSGGRRLNTEAF

j_gene: TRBJ2-7
v_gene: TRBV30
CDR3aa: AWTERESYEQY

j_gene: TRBJ2-5
v_gene: TRBV19
CDR3aa: ASSIGRGGRGETQY

j_gene: TRBJ1-1
v_gene: TRBV19
CDR3aa: ASSIWEDTEAF

j_gene: TRBJ2-7
v_gene: TRBV10-3
CDR3aa: AISDGLTRGDPAYEQY

j_gene: TRBJ2-2
v_gene: TRBV6-1
CDR3aa: ASSDDGELF

j_gene: TRBJ2-7
v_gene: TRBV6-4
CDR3aa: ASSDPGSYEQY

j_gene: TRBJ1-5
v_gene: TRBV21-1
CDR3aa: ASSNGSGIGAGRGNQPQH

j_gene: TRBJ1-2
v_gene: TRBV4-1
CDR3aa: ASSQPDSSYGYT

j_gene: TRBJ2-7
v_gene: TRBV7-2
CDR3aa: ASSPRTGQGAREQY

j_gene: TRBJ2-7
v_gene: TRBV7-9
CDR3aa: ASSLEWTETYEQY

j_gene: TRBJ2-1
v_gene: TRBV11-2
CDR3aa: ASSFVRGLAGEEEQF

j_gene: TRBJ2-3
v_gene: TRBV25-1
CDR3aa: ASSESERSTDTQY

j_gene: -
v_gene: TRBV30
CDR3aa: AWKGKQALYEQY

j_gene: TRBJ2-7
v_gene: TRBV7-9
CDR3aa: ASSPPTGSISEQY

j_gene: TRBJ2-1
v_gene: TRBV5-6
CDR3aa: ASSSILQTSSYNEQF

j_gene: TRBJ2-1
v_gene: TRBV2
CDR3aa: ASSELGNEQF

j_gene: TRBJ2-7
v_gene: TRBV7-6
CDR3aa: ASSSAGRQTYEQY

j_gene: TRBJ2-7
v_gene: TRBV7-8
CDR3aa: ASSLDLRYEQY

j_gene: TRBJ2-6
v_gene: TRBV19
CDR3aa: ASSPRTGETGANVLT

j_gene: TRBJ2-5
v_gene: TRBV2
CDR3aa: ASTQGQGISQETQY

j_gene: TRBJ1-2
v_gene: TRBV27
CDR3aa: ASSSGTGLYYGYT

j_gene: TRBJ1-1
v_gene: TRBV6-1
CDR3aa: ASSEARAGWGTEAF

j_gene: -
v_gene: TRBV5-1
CDR3aa: ASSLYRDYEQY

j_gene: TRBJ2-5
v_gene: TRBV4-3
CDR3aa: ASSQGLAGAETQY

j_gene: TRBJ2-3
v_gene: TRBV7-9
CDR3aa: ASSLVAGLTDTQY

j_gene: TRBJ2-5
v_gene: TRBV27
CDR3aa: ASSLSGMGETQY

j_gene: TRBJ1-1
v_gene: TRBV2
CDR3aa: ASSADRGRNTEAF

j_gene: TRBJ2-7
v_gene: TRBV25-1
CDR3aa: ASIGRAGPSYEQY

j_gene: TRBJ2-1
v_gene: TRBV4-2
CDR3aa: ASSQSMTSSYNEQF

j_gene: TRBJ2-1
v_gene: TRBV7-8
CDR3aa: ASSPPGQGLGDEQF

j_gene: TRBJ2-1
v_gene: TRBV4-3
CDR3aa: ASSQDRLAGAYNEQF

j_gene: TRBJ2-2
v_gene: TRBV10-3
CDR3aa: AISEGGLAGSNTGELF

j_gene: TRBJ1-2
v_gene: TRBV7-8
CDR3aa: ASSNALNYT

j_gene: TRBJ2-1
v_gene: TRBV25-1
CDR3aa: ASSRVYSGGEQF

j_gene: TRBJ1-2
v_gene: TRBV6-1
CDR3aa: ASSENPLWQNNGYT

j_gene: TRBJ2-7
v_gene: TRBV27
CDR3aa: ASRFSTEQY